The 26 T cell receptor beta chains below come from one sample, sequenced in a study of shared clonotypes between healthy human individuals. Clones were read by immunoSEQ multiplex PCR, and TCRdb kept only the in-frame ones, dropping some. The table lists some 1,100,000 clones, 70% to 80% of them singletons. What was sequenced was memory CD4+ T cells from PBMCs. Subset in this sample: CD45RA-negative fraction. The receptors here all came from a man between 18 and 29 years old in good health. Some clones in this sample may be carry-over from other donors' samples.

The V call is TRBV7-2, the J call TRBJ2-1; 9 bases fit TRBD2. The germline gives CDR1 SGHTA, CDR2 FQGNSA. The CDR3 spans 16 residues. Losses at the gene ends were 5 bases for V and 2 bases for J; bases not matched to a gene: 7. CDR3 nucleotides: TGTGCCAGCAGCGCGTGGACTAGCGCAGCCTACAATGAGCAGTTCTTC. Protein: CASSAWTSAAYNEQFF.

The gene calls are TRBV6-1 and TRBJ1-2; the D is unclear. This CDR3 spans 17 amino acids. V was trimmed by 2 bases and J by 3 bases, leaving 19 bases between them. Per germline, CDR1 MNHNS and CDR2 SASEGT. CDR3: CASSEHLSSAGYYGYTF. The CDR3 region has the DNA TGTGCCAGCAGTGAACATCTGAGTTCGGCAGGCTACTATGGCTACACCTTC.

The rearrangement joins TRBV7-3 to TRBJ2-1, with 7 bases that match TRBD1. This CDR3 has 16 amino acids. The germline V gene encodes CDR1 SGHTA and CDR2 FQGTGA. J gave up 9 bases and V 2 bases, and 13 bases lay outside the gene matches. DNA of the CDR3: TGTGCCAGCAGCTTACTTGAACAGGGGCCCACCTCTGAGCAGTTCTTC. Translating it yields CASSLLEQGPTSEQFF.

The chain carries TRBV6-5 and TRBJ1-1; 7 bases are shared with TRBD1. Germline values: CDR1 MNHEY, CDR2 SVGAGI. J was trimmed by 5 bases and V by 8 bases; bases with no gene match: 11. CDR3 length: 14 residues. CDR3 sequence: CASEIRGGQTEAFF. The CDR3 DNA reads as TGTGCCAGCGAAATCAGGGGGGGTCAGACTGAAGCTTTCTTT.

In regard to this clone: A much larger clone lies a single base off, so this may be a read error. Different DNA sequences within this sample yield the same CDR3. This chain connects TRBV7-6 to TRBJ2-5; D remains ambiguous. Trimming removed 0 bases at V and 5 bases at J, with 4 bases between. There are 12 residues in the CDR3. Germline V gene lookup returns CDR1 SGHVS and CDR2 FNYEAQ. Here the CDR3 reads CASSLARETQYF. The CDR3 coding sequence is TGTGCCAGCAGCTTAGCACGGGAGACCCAGTACTTC. Drawing the rest from reference TRBV7-6 and TRBJ2-5, the complete variable domain is GAGVSQSPRYKVTKRGQDVALRCDPISGHVSLYWYRQALGQGPEFLTYFNYEAQQDKSGLPNDRFSAERPEGSISTLTIQRTEQRDSAMYRCASSLARETQYFGPGTRLLVL.

This clone was counted only a few times. The rearrangement links TRBV7-9 to TRBJ1-1; 7 bases fit TRBD1. J lost 7 bases, V lost 5 bases, and 4 bases had no gene match. From germline, CDR1 is SEHNR and CDR2 FQNEAQ (reference sequence). This CDR3 comprises 12 residues. CDR3 protein: CASSPRQGEAFF. CDR3 nucleotides: TGTGCCAGCAGCCCGCGACAGGGTGAAGCTTTCTTT.

The J gene is TRBJ2-1, the V gene TRBV5-1; 7 bases match TRBD2. V dropped 0 bases and J dropped 7; count of bases not matched to a gene: 16. Germline V CDR1 and CDR2: SGHRS, YFSETQ. The CDR3 has 18 residues. CDR3 nucleotide sequence: TGCGCCAGCAGCTTGGGGACGGGAGGTCCCGCGGGGTGGAATGAGCAGTTCTTC. Translating gives CASSLGTGGPAGWNEQFF.

The chain recombines TRBV7-2 with TRBJ2-7, with D unclear. The V gene lost 6 bases and the J gene lost 7 bases, with 13 bases spanning the gap. Germline loops: CDR1 SGHTA, CDR2 FQGNSA. This CDR3 has 12 residues. The CDR3 reads CASSQPYGEQYF. CDR3 coding DNA: TGTGCCAGCAGTCAGCCCTATGGGGAGCAGTACTTC.

The rearrangement uses TRBV28 and TRBJ1-1, with 9 positions matching TRBD1. Germline CDR1 reads MDHEN; CDR2 reads SYDVKM. V shed 8 bases, J shed 4 bases, and the junction held 11 bases outside the gene matches. The CDR3 totals 15 residues. The CDR3: CASERPGQGRTEAFF. In DNA form, the CDR3 reads TGTGCCAGCGAAAGGCCGGGACAGGGACGCACTGAAGCTTTCTTT.

Details on this clone: Additional DNA sequences in this sample encode the identical CDR3. The V and J genes are TRBV29-1 and TRBJ2-5; 9 nucleotides agree with TRBD2. CDR3 length equals 15 residues. The V and J ends lost 2 bases and 2 bases, in that order; junction bases with no gene match: 6. Germline CDR1 is SQVTM and CDR2 is ANQGSEA. The CDR3 nucleotides read TGCAGCGTTGAAACGCTAGCGGGATTTCAAGAGACCCAGTACTTC. Protein product: CSVETLAGFQETQYF.

The rearrangement links TRBV28 to TRBJ2-7; D gene unclear. The germline CDR1 and CDR2 sequences are MDHEN and SYDVKM. V was shortened by 10 bases and J by 4 bases, with 11 bases between the two germline ends. The CDR3 is 11 amino acids. CDR3 coding DNA: TGTGCCATTTTCACCGGTTACGAGCAGTACTTC. It translates to CAIFTGYEQYF.

V is TRBV7-2 and J is TRBJ1-4; D may be TRBD1 (6 bases). The CDR3 consists of 15 residues. Germline-derived CDR1 and CDR2 are SGHTA and FQGNSA. V was cut by 5 bases and J by 5 bases, with 15 bases left in between. CDR3 in amino acids: CASSPSGGANEKLFF. In nucleotides, the CDR3 is TGTGCCAGCAGCCCAAGCGGGGGGGCCAATGAAAAACTGTTTTTT.

V and J are TRBV7-9 and TRBJ2-5; 9 bases map to TRBD1. The CDR3 length is 14 residues. In germline, CDR1 is SEHNR, CDR2 FQNEAQ (reference sequence). The V gene end was trimmed by 4 bases and the J gene end by 5 bases; junction bases not matched to a gene: 5. CDR3 loop: CASSSYRGQETQYF. CDR3 sequence (DNA): TGTGCCAGCAGCTCATACAGGGGGCAGGAGACCCAGTACTTC.

This clone appeared a single time. The rearrangement links TRBV28 to TRBJ2-1; D possibly uses TRBD1 or TRBD2 (5 bases each). V shed 2 bases and J shed 0 bases, with 20 bases lying between them. This CDR3 is 19 amino acids long. Germline V gene sequence: CDR1 MDHEN, CDR2 SYDVKM. DNA for the CDR3: TGTGCCAGCAGTTTAGATTGGGACCTAAAAAGGAGCTCCTACAATGAGCAGTTCTTC. It is translated as CASSLDWDLKRSSYNEQFF.

The V gene is TRBV5-4, the J gene TRBJ2-5; TRBD1 is a possible D gene (7 bases). Germline CDR1 is SGHNT and CDR2 is YYREEE (reference sequence). CDR3 length: 14 amino acids. The ends were cut back, 7 bases at V and 5 bases at J, with 18 bases in the middle. The CDR3 region is CASQRQGGFETQYF. In nucleotides, the CDR3 is TGTGCCAGCCAACGGCAGGGGGGCTTCGAGACCCAGTACTTC. Together with reference TRBV5-4 and TRBJ2-5, the CDR3 gives the full variable domain: ETGVTQSPTHLIKTRGQQVTLRCSSQSGHNTVSWYQQALGQGPQFIFQYYREEENGRGNFPPRFSGLQFPNYSSELNVNALELDDSALYLCASQRQGGFETQYFGPGTRLLVL.

The chain has TRBV28 and TRBJ1-1; D is unclear. This CDR3 spans 13 amino acids. Germline V gene data show CDR1 as MDHEN and CDR2 as SYDVKM. V lost 5 bases and J 1 base, leaving 8 bases between the germline ends. CDR3 protein: CASSERANTEAFF. CDR3 DNA sequence: TGTGCCAGCAGTGAGCGGGCGAACACTGAAGCTTTCTTT.

The chain combines TRBV7-9 with TRBJ2-5; D is perhaps TRBD2 (5 bases). The germline V and J ends were trimmed by 0 bases and 4 bases, with 12 bases remaining between them. CDR3 length: 15 residues. Germline CDR1 is SEHNR and CDR2 is FQNEAQ (reference sequence). The CDR3: CASSLAGFRGETQYF. The CDR3 nucleotides are TGTGCCAGCAGCTTAGCTGGCTTCCGGGGAGAGACCCAGTACTTC. The entire variable domain, with the rest obtained from reference TRBV7-9 and TRBJ2-5, is as follows: DTGVSQNPRHKITKRGQNVTFRCDPISEHNRLYWYRQTLGQGPEFLTYFQNEAQLEKSRLLSDRFSAERPKGSFSTLEIQRTEQGDSAMYLCASSLAGFRGETQYFGPGTRLLVL.

The chain carries TRBV2 and TRBJ2-3; D gene ambiguous. In germline, CDR1 is SNHLY, CDR2 FYNNEI. The CDR3 runs 15 residues. The germline V and J ends were trimmed by 7 bases and 0 bases, with 14 bases remaining between them. CDR3 sequence: CASMPGLPSTDTQYF. The CDR3 DNA reads TGTGCCAGCATGCCGGGCCTTCCTAGCACAGATACGCAGTATTTT.

This chain connects TRBV25-1 to TRBJ1-3; 9 bases are shared with TRBD1. The CDR3 contains 16 residues. The V segment lost 9 bases and the J segment 4 bases; nucleotides outside the gene matches: 13. The germline gives CDR1 MGHDK, CDR2 SYGVNS. In nucleotides, the CDR3 is TGTGCCAGTCAGAAAACAGGGGGCGGCGGAGGAAACACCATATATTTT. Residues: CASQKTGGGGGNTIYF. Combining the CDR3 with reference TRBV25-1 and TRBJ1-3 gives the whole variable domain EADIYQTPRYLVIGTGKKITLECSQTMGHDKMYWYQQDPGMELHLIHYSYGVNSTEKGDLSSESTVSRIRTEHFPLTLESARPSHTSQYLCASQKTGGGGGNTIYFGEGSWLTVV.

The CDR3 spells CASSQGTSGDYEQYF. CDR3 DNA sequence: TGCGCCAGCAGCCAAGGGACTAGCGGGGATTACGAGCAGTACTTC. The chain employs TRBV4-3 and TRBJ2-7, with 12 nucleotides matching TRBD2. The CDR3 covers 15 residues. With V trimmed by 1 base and J by 4 bases, 2 bases remained unmatched. Germline V gene sequence: CDR1 LGHNA, CDR2 YSLEER.

The chain employs TRBV28 and TRBJ2-7, with TRBD1 matching 9 bases. Germline loops: CDR1 MDHEN, CDR2 SYDVKM. V lost 4 bases, J lost 5 bases, and 9 bases stayed unmatched. This CDR3 spans 15 amino acids. In nucleotides, the CDR3 is TGTGCCAGCAGTTCCCCCGGGACAGGGTCCAACGAGCAGTACTTC. As protein: CASSSPGTGSNEQYF.

This chain connects TRBV9 to TRBJ2-5; D is tentatively TRBD1 or TRBD2 (6 bases each). Looked up from germline, CDR1 is SGDLS and CDR2 is YYNGEE. This CDR3 is built from 12 residues. V lost 8 bases and J 4 bases, leaving 12 bases between the germline ends. CDR3 DNA: TGTGCCAGACCGGGGGCGAGAGAGACCCAGTACTTC. It codes for CARPGARETQYF. Supplemented by reference TRBV9 and TRBJ2-5, the full variable domain reads DSGVTQTPKHLITATGQRVTLRCSPRSGDLSVYWYQQSLDQGLQFLIQYYNGEERAKGNILERFSAQQFPDLHSELNLSSLELGDSALYFCARPGARETQYFGPGTRLLVL.

This clone has just a few counts. V gene TRBV28 combines with J gene TRBJ2-7, with 7 bases identical to TRBD2. V lost 4 bases and J lost 2; bases outside the gene matches: 5. The CDR3 extends over 14 amino acids. CDR1 MDHEN and CDR2 SYDVKM come from the germline V gene. CDR3 in amino acids: CASSSGTITYEQYF. Here the CDR3 DNA reads TGTGCCAGCAGTTCCGGGACTATTACCTACGAGCAGTACTTC.

The chain joins TRBV18 to TRBJ1-1; no definite D call. The V gene lost 2 bases and the J gene lost 7 bases, with 14 bases spanning the gap. This CDR3 has 14 residues. Germline-derived CDR1 and CDR2 are KGHSH and LQKENI. The CDR3 bases are TGTGCCAGCTCACCATCCGACGGATTCTATGAAGCTTTCTTT. Protein sequence: CASSPSDGFYEAFF.

The gene calls are TRBV7-8 and TRBJ2-7; no firm D call. The V gene's germline CDR1 is SGHVS and CDR2 FQNEAQ. The CDR3 has 12 residues. The V and J ends lost 2 bases and 7 bases respectively, with 9 bases between them. This CDR3 reads CASSLTVREQYF. The CDR3 bases are TGTGCCAGCAGCTTAACGGTTCGGGAGCAGTACTTC. The full variable domain, rest sourced from reference TRBV7-8 and TRBJ2-7, is GAGVSQSPRYKVAKRGQDVALRCDPISGHVSLFWYQQALGQGPEFLTYFQNEAQLDKSGLPSDRFFAERPEGSVSTLKIQRTQQEDSAVYLCASSLTVREQYFGPGTRLTVT.

This chain uses TRBV27 with TRBJ1-2; D not resolved. Germline V gives CDR1 MNHEY, CDR2 SMNVEV (reference sequence). CDR3 length: 14 amino acids. The V end was cut by 2 bases, the J end by 3 bases, with 10 bases between. The CDR3 here is CASSLGGSDYGYTF. CDR3 DNA: TGTGCCAGCAGTTTAGGCGGCAGTGACTATGGCTACACCTTC.